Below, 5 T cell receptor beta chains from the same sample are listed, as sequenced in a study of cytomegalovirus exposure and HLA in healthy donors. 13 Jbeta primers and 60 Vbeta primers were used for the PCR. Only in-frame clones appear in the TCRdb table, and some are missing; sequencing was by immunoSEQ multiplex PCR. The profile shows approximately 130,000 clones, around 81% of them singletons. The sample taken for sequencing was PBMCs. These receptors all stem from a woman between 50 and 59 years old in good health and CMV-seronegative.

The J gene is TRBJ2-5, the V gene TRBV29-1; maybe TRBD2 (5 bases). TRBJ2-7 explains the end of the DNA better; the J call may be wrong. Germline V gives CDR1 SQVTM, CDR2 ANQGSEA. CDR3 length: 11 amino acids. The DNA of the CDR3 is TGCAGCGTTAGCGGTCCCTACGAGCAGTACTTC. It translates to CSVSGPYEQYF.

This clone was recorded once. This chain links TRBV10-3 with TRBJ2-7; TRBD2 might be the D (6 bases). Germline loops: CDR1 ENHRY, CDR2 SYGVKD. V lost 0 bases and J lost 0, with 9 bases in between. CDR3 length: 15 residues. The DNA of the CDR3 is TGTGCCATCAGTGAGTCGGGGACTCCCTCCTACGAGCAGTACTTC. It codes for CAISESGTPSYEQYF.

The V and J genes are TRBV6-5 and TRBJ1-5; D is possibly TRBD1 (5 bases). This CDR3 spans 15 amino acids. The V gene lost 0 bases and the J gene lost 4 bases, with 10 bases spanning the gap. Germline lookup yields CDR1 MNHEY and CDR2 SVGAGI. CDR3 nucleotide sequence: TGTGCCAGCAGTTACTCGGCAGGGCTTAATCAGCCCCAGCATTTT. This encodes CASSYSAGLNQPQHF.

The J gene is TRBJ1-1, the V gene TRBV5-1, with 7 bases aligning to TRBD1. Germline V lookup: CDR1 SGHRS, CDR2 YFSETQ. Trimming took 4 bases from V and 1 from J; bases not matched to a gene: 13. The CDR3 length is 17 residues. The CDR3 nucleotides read TGCGCCAGCAGCCCTACGACAGGGAGGTGGGGGAACACTGAAGCTTTCTTT. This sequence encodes CASSPTTGRWGNTEAFF.

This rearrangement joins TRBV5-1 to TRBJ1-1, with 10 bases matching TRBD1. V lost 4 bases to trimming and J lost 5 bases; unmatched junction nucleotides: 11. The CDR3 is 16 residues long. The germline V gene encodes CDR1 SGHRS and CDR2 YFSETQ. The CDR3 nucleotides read TGCGCCAGCAGCGGACAGGGGGGGGTGTCGGGGACTGAAGCTTTCTTT. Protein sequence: CASSGQGGVSGTEAFF.